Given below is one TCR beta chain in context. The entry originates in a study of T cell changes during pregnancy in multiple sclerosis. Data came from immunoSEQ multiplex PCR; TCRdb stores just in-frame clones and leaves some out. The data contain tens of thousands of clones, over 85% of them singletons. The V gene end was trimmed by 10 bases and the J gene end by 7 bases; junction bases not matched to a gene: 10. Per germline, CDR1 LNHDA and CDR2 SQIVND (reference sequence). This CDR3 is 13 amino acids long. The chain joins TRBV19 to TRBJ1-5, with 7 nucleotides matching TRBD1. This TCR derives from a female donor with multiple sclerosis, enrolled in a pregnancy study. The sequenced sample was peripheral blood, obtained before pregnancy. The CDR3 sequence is CATQTGVGQPQHF. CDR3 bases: TGTGCCACCCAAACAGGGGTAGGACAGCCCCAGCATTTT.